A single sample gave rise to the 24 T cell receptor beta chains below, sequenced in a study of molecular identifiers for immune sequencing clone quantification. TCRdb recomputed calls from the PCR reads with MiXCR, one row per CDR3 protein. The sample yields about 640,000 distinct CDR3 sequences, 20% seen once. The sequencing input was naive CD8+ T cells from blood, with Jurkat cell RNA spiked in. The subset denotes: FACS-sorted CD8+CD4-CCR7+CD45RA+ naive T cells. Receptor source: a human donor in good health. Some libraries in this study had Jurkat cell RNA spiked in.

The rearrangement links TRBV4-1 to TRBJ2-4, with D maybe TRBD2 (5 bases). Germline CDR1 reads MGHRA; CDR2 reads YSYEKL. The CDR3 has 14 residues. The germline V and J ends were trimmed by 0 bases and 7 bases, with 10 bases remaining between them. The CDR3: CASSQEPRGNIQYF. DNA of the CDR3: TGCGCCAGCAGCCAAGAGCCCCGAGGGAACATTCAGTACTTC.

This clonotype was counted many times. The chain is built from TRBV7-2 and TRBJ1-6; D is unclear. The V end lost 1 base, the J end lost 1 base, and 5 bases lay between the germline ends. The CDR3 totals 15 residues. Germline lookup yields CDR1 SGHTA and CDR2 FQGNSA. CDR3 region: CASSLDGSYNSPLHF. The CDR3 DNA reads TGTGCCAGCAGCTTAGACGGTTCCTATAATTCACCCCTCCACTTT.

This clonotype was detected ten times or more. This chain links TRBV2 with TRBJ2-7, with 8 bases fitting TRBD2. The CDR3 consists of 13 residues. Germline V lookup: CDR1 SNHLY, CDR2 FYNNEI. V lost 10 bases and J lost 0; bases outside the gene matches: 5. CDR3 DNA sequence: TGTGCCATCCAAGCGGGGGCCTCCTACGAGCAGTACTTC. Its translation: CAIQAGASYEQYF.

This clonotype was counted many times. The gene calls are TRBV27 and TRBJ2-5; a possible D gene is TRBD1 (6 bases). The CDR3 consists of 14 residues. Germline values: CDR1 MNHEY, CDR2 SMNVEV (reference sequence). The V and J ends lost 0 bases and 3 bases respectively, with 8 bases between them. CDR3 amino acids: CASSLSDSKETQYF. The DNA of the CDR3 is TGTGCCAGCAGTTTATCGGACAGCAAAGAGACCCAGTACTTC.

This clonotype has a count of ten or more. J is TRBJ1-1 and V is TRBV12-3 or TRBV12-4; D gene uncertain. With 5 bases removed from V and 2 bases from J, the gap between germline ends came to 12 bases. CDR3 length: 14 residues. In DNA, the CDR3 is TGTGCCAGCAGTGGGTGGGGAGAAAACACTGAAGCTTTCTTT. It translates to CASSGWGENTEAFF.

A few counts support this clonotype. The CDR3 DNA reads TGCGCCAGCAGCCACTCCCCGGGCGTCGGGGCTGGCACCGGGGAGCTGTTTTTT. As protein: CASSHSPGVGAGTGELFF. The chain employs TRBV4-3 and TRBJ2-2; D tentatively fits TRBD1 or TRBD2 (5 bases each). The ends were cut back, 3 bases at V and 4 bases at J, with 21 bases in the middle. The CDR3 runs to 18 residues. Germline assignment: CDR1 LGHNA and CDR2 YSLEER.

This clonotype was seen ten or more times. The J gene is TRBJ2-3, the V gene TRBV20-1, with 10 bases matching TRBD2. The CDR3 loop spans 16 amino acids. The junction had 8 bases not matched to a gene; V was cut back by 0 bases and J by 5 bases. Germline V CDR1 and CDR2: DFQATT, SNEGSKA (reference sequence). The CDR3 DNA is TGCAGTGCTAGAGATATAGCGGGAGGCACTAGAGATACGCAGTATTTT. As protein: CSARDIAGGTRDTQYF.

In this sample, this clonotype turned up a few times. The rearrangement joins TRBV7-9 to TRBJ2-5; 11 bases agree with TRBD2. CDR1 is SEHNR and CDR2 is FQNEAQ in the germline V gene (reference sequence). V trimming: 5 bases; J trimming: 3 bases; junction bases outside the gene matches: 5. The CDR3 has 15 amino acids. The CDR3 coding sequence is TGTGCCAGCAGCAGACTAGCGGGAATCGAAGAGACCCAGTACTTC. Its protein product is CASSRLAGIEETQYF.

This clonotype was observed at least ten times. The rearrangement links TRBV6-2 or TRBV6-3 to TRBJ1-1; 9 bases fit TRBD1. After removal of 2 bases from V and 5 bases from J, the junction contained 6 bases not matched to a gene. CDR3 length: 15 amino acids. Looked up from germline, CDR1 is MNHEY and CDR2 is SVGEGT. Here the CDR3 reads CASSYADRGYTEAFF. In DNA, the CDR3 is TGTGCCAGCAGTTACGCCGACAGGGGGTATACTGAAGCTTTCTTT.

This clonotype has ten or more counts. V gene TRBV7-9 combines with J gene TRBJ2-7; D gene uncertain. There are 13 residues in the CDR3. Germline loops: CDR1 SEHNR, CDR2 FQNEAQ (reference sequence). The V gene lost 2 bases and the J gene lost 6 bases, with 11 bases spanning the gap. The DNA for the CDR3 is TGTGCCAGCAGCTTAAGCAGCATTCCCGAGCAGTACTTC. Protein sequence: CASSLSSIPEQYF.

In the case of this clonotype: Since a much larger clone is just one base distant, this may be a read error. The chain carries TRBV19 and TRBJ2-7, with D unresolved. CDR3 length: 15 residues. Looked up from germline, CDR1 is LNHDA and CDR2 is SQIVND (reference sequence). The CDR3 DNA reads TGTGCCAGTGGTATAGATCCGAGCAGTCCCTACGAGCAGTACTTC. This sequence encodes CASGIDPSSPYEQYF.

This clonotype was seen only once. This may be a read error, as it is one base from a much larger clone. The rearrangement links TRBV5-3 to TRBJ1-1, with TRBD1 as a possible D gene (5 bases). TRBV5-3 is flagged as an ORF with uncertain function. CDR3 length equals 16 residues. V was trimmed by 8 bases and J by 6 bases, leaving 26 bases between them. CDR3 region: CASSNNAGPRDPEAFF. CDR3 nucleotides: TGTGCCAGCAGTAATAATGCCGGTCCCAGGGACCCTGAAGCTTTCTTT.

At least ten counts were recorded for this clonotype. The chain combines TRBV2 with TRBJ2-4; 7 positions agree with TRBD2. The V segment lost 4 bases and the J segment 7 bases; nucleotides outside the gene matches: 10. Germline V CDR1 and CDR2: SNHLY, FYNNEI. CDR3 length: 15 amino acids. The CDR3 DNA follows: TGTGCCAGCAGTGGGACACAGGCGGGGGTTAACATTCAGTACTTC. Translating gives CASSGTQAGVNIQYF.

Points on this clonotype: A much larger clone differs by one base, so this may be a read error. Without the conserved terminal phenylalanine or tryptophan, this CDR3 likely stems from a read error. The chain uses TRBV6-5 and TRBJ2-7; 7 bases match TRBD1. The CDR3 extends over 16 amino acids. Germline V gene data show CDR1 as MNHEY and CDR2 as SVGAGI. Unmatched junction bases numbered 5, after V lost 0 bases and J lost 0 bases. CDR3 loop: CASSYSTGFNSYEQYI. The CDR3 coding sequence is TGTGCCAGCAGTTACTCGACAGGGTTCAACTCCTACGAGCAGTACATC.

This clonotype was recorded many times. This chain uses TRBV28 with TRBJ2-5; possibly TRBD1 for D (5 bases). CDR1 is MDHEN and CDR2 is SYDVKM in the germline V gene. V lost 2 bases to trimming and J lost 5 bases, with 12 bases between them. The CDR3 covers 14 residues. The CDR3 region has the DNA TGTGCCAGCAGTTTAAGGGCAGGGTCGGAGACCCAGTACTTC. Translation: CASSLRAGSETQYF.

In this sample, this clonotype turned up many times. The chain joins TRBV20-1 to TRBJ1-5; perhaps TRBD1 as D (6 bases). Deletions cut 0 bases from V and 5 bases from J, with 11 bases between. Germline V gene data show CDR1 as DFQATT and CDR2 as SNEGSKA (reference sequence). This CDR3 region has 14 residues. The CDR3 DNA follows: TGCAGTGCTAGAGAACAGGGATTCTATCAGCCCCAGCATTTT. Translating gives CSAREQGFYQPQHF.

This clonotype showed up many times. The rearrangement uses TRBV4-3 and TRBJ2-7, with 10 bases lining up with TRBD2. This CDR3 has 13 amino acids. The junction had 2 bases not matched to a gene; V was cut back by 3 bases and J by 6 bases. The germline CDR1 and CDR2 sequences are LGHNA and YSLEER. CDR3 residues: CASSQGLASEQYF. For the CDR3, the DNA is TGCGCCAGCAGCCAGGGACTAGCGTCCGAGCAGTACTTC.

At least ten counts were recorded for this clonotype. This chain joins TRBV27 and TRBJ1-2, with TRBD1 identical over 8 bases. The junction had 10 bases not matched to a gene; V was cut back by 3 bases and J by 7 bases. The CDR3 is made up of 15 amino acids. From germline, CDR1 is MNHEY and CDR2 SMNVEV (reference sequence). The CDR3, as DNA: TGTGCCAGCAGTTTTGGACAGGGCGGTGTAAGTGGCTACACCTTC. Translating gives CASSFGQGGVSGYTF.

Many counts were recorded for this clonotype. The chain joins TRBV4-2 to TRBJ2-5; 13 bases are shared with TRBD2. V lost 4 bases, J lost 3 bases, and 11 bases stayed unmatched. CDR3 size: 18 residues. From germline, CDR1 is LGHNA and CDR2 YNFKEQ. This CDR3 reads CASSRQTPGLAGEETQYF. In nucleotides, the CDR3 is TGTGCCAGCAGCCGACAAACTCCTGGACTAGCGGGAGAAGAGACCCAGTACTTC.

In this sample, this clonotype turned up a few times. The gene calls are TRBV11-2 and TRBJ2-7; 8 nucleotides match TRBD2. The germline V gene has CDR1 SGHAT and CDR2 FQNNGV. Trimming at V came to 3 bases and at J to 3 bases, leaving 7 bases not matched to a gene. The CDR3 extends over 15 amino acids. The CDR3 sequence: CASSFLGSGDYEQYF. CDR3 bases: TGTGCCAGCAGCTTCCTGGGTAGCGGGGACTACGAGCAGTACTTC.

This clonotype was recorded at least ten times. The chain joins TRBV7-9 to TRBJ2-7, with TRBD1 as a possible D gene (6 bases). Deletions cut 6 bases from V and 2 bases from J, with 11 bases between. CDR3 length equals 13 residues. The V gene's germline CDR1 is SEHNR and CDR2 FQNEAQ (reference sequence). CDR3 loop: CASRPDSPYEQYF. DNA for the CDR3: TGTGCCAGCAGACCGGACAGCCCCTACGAGCAGTACTTC. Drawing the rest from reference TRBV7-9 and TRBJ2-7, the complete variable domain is DTGVSQNPRHKITKRGQNVTFRCDPISEHNRLYWYRQTLGQGPEFLTYFQNEAQLEKSRLLSDRFSAERPKGSFSTLEIQRTEQGDSAMYLCASRPDSPYEQYFGPGTRLTVT.

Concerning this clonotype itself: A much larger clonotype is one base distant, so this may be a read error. The CDR3 sequence: CASSTRPDGDSPLHF. DNA for the CDR3: TGCGCCAGCAGCACCCGCCCGGACGGAGATTCACCCCTCCACTTT. V gene TRBV5-1 combines with J gene TRBJ1-6; D remains ambiguous. Germline-derived CDR1 and CDR2 are SGHRS and YFSETQ. The V gene lost 4 bases and the J gene lost 8 bases, with 16 bases spanning the gap. The CDR3 covers 15 residues.

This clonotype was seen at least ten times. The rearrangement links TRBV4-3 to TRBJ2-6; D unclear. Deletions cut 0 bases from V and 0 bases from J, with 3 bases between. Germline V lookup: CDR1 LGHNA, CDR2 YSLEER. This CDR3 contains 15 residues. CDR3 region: CASSQERSGANVLTF. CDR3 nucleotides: TGCGCCAGCAGCCAAGAACGCTCTGGGGCCAACGTCCTGACTTTC.

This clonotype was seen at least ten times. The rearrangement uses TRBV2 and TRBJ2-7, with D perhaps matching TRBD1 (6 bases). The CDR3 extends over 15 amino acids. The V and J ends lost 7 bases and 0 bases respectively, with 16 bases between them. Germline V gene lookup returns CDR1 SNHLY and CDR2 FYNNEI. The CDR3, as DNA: TGTGCCAGCATAGATTCGGGACACCGCTCCTACGAGCAGTACTTC. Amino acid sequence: CASIDSGHRSYEQYF.